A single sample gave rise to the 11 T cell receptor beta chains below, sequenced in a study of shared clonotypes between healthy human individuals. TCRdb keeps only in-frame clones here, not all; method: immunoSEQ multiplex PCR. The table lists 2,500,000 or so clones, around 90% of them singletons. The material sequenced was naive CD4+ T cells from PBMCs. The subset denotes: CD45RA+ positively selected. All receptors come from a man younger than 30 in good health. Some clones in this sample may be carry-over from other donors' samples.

The CDR3, as DNA: TGTGCCACCGAGGCAATCGGCACTGAAGCTTTCTTT. It specifies CATEAIGTEAFF. The chain combines TRBV28 with TRBJ1-1; D is undetermined. Looked up from germline, CDR1 is MDHEN and CDR2 is SYDVKM. V lost 10 bases and J 4 bases, leaving 13 bases between the germline ends. The CDR3 contains 12 residues.

The DNA for the CDR3 is TGTGCCAGCTCACCCTTCACAGGGGACGAGCAGTACTTC. As protein: CASSPFTGDEQYF. This chain connects TRBV18 to TRBJ2-7; 7 bases are a match to TRBD1. CDR3 length: 13 amino acids. V shed 3 bases and J 5 bases; nucleotides not matched to a gene: 4. Germline V CDR1 and CDR2: KGHSH, LQKENI.

CDR3 bases: TGTGCCATCAGTGACATCGGCGGGGCCTCCGCAGATACGCAGTATTTT. The encoded protein is CAISDIGGASADTQYF. J is TRBJ2-3 and V is TRBV10-3; D is possibly TRBD2 (6 bases). The CDR3 sequence is 16 residues long. Trimming removed 3 bases at V and 4 bases at J, with 17 bases between. The germline V gene has CDR1 ENHRY and CDR2 SYGVKD.

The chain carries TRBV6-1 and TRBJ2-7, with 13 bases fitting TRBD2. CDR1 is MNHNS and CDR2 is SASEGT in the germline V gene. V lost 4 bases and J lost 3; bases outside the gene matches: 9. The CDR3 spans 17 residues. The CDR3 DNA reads TGTGCCAGCAGTGTTGGACTAGCGGGAGCTCTCAGCTACGAGCAGTACTTC. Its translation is CASSVGLAGALSYEQYF.

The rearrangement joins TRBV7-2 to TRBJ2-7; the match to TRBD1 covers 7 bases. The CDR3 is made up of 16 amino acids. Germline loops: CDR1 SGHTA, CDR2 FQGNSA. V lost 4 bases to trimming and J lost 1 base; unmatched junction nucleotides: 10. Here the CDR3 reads CASSSHRGAPSYEQYF. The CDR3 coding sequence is TGTGCCAGCAGCTCCCACAGGGGTGCCCCATCCTACGAGCAGTACTTC. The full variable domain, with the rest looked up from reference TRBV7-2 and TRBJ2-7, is GAGVSQSPSNKVTEKGKDVELRCDPISGHTALYWYRQSLGQGLEFLIYFQGNSAPDKSGLPSDRFSAERTGGSVSTLTIQRTQQEDSAVYLCASSSHRGAPSYEQYFGPGTRLTVT.

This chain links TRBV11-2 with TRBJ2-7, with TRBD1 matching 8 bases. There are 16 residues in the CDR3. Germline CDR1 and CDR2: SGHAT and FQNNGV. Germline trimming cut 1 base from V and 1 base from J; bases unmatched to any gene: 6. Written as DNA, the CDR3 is TGTGCCAGCAGCTTAGTAGGGCAGGGGGCTTCCTACGAGCAGTACTTC. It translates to CASSLVGQGASYEQYF.

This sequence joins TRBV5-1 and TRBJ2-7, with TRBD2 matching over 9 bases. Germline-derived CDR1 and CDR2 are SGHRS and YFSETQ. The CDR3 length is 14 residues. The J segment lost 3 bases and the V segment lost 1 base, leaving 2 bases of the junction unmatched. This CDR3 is CASSLISGSYEQYF. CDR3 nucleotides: TGCGCCAGCAGCTTGATTAGCGGGAGCTACGAGCAGTACTTC.

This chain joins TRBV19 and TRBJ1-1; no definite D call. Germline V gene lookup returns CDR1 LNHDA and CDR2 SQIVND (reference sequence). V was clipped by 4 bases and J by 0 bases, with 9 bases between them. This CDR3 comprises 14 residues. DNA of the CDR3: TGTGCCAGTAGTAGACGGTCACTGAACACTGAAGCTTTCTTT. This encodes CASSRRSLNTEAFF.

CDR3: CASGQGANSSGYTF. In DNA form, the CDR3 reads TGTGCCAGCGGGCAGGGGGCCAATTCTTCCGGCTACACCTTC. This chain connects TRBV11-2 to TRBJ1-2; 8 nucleotides agree with TRBD1. The CDR3 has 14 amino acids. Germline CDR1 reads SGHAT; CDR2 reads FQNNGV. V trimming: 8 bases; J trimming: 8 bases; junction bases outside the gene matches: 13.

DNA for the CDR3: TGTGCCAGCAGCTTGGTAGGACAGGGGCTTTCACCCCTCCACTTT. Its protein is CASSLVGQGLSPLHF. The V and J genes are TRBV5-4 and TRBJ1-6; 9 bases are shared with TRBD1. The trim removed 0 bases at V and 9 bases at J, leaving 4 bases unmatched. This CDR3 spans 15 amino acids. Germline loops: CDR1 SGHNT, CDR2 YYREEE (reference sequence).

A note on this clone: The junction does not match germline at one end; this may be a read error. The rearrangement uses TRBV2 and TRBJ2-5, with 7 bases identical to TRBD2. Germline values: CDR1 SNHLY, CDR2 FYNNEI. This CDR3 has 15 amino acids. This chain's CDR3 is CASRLLRDYQATQYF. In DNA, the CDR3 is TGTGCCAGCAGATTACTCCGGGACTATCAAGCGACCCAGTACTTC. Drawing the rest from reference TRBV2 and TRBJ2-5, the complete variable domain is EPEVTQTPSHQVTQMGQEVILRCVPISNHLYFYWYRQILGQKVEFLVSFYNNEISEKSEIFDDQFSVERPDGSNFTLKIRSTKLEDSAMYFCASRLLRDYQATQYFGPGTRLLVL.